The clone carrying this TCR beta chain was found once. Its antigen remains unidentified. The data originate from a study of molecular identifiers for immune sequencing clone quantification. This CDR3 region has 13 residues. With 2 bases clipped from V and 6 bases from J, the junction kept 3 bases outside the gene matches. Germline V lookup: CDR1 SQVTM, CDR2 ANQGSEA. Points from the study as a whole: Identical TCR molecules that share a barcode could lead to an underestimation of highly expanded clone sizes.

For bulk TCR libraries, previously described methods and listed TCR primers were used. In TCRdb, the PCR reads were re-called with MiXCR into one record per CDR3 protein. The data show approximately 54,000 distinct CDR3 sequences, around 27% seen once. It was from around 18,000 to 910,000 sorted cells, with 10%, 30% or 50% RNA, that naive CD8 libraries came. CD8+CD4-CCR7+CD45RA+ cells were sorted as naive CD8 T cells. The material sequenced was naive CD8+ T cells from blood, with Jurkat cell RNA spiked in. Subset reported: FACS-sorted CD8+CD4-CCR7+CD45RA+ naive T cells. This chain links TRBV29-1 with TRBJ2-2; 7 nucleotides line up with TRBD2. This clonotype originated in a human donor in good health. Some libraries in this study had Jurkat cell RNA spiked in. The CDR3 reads CSVEKGRAGELFF. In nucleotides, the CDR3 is TGCAGCGTTGAAAAGGGGAGGGCCGGGGAGCTGTTTTTT.